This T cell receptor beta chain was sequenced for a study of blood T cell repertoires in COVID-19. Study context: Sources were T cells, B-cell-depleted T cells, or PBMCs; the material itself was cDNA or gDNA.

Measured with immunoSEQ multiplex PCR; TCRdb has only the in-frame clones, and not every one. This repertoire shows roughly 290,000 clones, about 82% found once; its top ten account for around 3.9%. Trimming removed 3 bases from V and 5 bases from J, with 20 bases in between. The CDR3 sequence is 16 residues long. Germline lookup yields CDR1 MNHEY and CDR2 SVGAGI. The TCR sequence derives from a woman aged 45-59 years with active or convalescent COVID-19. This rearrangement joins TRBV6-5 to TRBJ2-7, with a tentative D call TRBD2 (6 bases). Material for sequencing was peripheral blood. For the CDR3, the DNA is TGTGCCAGCAGTTATAGGGCGTGGGGGGTGTCCCACGAGCAGTACTTC. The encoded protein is CASSYRAWGVSHEQYF.